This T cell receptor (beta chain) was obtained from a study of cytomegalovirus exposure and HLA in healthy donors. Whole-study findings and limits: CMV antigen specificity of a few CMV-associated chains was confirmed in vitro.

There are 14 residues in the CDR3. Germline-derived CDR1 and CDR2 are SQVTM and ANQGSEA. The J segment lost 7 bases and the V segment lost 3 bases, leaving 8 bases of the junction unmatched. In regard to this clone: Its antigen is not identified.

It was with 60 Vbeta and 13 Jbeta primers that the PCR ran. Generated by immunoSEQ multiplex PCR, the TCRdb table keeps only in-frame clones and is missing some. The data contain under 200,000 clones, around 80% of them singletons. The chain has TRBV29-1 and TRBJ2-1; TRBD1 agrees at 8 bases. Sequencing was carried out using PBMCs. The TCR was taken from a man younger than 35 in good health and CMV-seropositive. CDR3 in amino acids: CSVDTQGARNEQFF. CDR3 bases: TGCAGCGTTGATACCCAGGGGGCAAGGAATGAGCAGTTCTTC.